This T cell receptor beta chain is from a study of blood T cell repertoires in COVID-19. Study-level background: Acute-phase and convalescent COVID-19 samples originated in the United States, Italy and Spain. Nucleic acid was either cDNA or gDNA, and it came from T cells, B-cell-depleted T cells, or PBMCs.

As processed by the authors: Reference gene primer amplification in the assay estimated nucleated cell counts. Here immunoSEQ multiplex PCR was the method, and the copy in TCRdb shows in-frame clones only, minus some. The V and J calls and clone size come from that table; D and trimming were worked out from the DNA. The sample contains around 190,000 clones, roughly 84% of which appear only once. This sequence was found in a human donor in a cohort sampled during active COVID-19. The material sequenced was peripheral blood.

The CDR3 DNA follows: TGTGCCAGCAGCCCTAGCGGGAGTGCCTACAATGAGCAGTTCTTC. Translating it yields CASSPSGSAYNEQFF. The chain has TRBV7-2 and TRBJ2-1, with TRBD2 matching over 10 bases. From germline, CDR1 is SGHTA and CDR2 FQGNSA. The CDR3 covers 15 residues. V dropped 5 bases and J dropped 2; count of bases not matched to a gene: 3.